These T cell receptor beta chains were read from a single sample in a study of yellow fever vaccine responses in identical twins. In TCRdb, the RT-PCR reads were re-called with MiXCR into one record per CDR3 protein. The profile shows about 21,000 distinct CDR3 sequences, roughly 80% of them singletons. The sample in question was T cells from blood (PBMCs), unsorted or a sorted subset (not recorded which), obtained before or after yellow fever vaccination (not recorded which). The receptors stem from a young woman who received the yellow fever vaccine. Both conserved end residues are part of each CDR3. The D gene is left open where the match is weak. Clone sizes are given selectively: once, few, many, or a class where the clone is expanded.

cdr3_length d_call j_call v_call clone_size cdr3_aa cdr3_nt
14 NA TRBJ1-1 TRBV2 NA CASSANAGGTEAFF TGTGCCAGCAGTGCCAACGCGGGAGGGACTGAAGCTTTCTTT
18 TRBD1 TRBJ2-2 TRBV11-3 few CASSSYPTGSIVAGELFF TGTGCCAGCAGTTCGTACCCGACAGGGTCGATTGTCGCCGGGGAGCTGTTTTTT
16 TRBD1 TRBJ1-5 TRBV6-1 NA CASSRTGSMGNQPQHF TGTGCCAGCAGCCGGACAGGGTCCATGGGCAATCAGCCCCAGCATTTT
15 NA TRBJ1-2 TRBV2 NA CARMGSFQANYGYTF TGTGCCAGAATGGGGAGTTTCCAAGCTAACTATGGCTACACCTTC
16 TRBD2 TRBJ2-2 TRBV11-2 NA CASSLEAGGITGELFF TGTGCCAGCAGCCTAGAAGCGGGAGGGATCACCGGGGAGCTGTTTTTT
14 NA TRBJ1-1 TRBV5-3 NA CARSEEQVNTEAFF TGTGCCAGAAGCGAGGAACAGGTGAACACTGAAGCTTTCTTT
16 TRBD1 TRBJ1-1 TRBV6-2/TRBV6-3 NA CASSNRDRSTNTEAFF TGTGCCAGCAGTAACCGGGACAGGAGTACGAACACTGAAGCTTTCTTT
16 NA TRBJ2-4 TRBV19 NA CASSMFREWTKNIQYF TGTGCCAGTAGTATGTTCCGGGAGTGGACAAAAAACATTCAGTACTTC
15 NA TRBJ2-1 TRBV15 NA CATSRSRVAYNEQFF TGTGCCACCAGCAGAAGCAGGGTGGCCTACAATGAGCAGTTCTTC
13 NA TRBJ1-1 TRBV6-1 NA CASSADSEREAFF TGTGCCAGCAGTGCCGACAGTGAGAGGGAAGCTTTCTTT
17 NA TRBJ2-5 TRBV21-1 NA CASSKELAGTPQETQYF TGTGCCAGCAGCAAAGAACTAGCGGGGACCCCTCAAGAGACCCAGTACTTC